Shown below are 20 T cell receptor beta chains from a single sample sequenced in a study of blood T cell repertoires in COVID-19. The table came from immunoSEQ multiplex PCR; TCRdb's copy has only in-frame clones and leaves some out. Of about 170,000 clones detected, more than 65% appear once; the ten largest clones hold over 2%. Specimen: peripheral blood. These TCRs come from a human donor with acute or convalescent COVID-19. The donor label of this sample is uncertain.

This clone was found a few times. J is TRBJ1-5 and V is TRBV19, with D possibly matching TRBD1 (6 bases). This CDR3 spans 17 amino acids. Per germline, CDR1 LNHDA and CDR2 SQIVND (reference sequence). V was shortened by 2 bases and J by 4 bases, with 18 bases between the two germline ends. In DNA form, the CDR3 reads TGTGCCAGTAGTATACGGACAGCAGGGCTGGGGAATCAGCCCCAGCATTTT. Its translation is CASSIRTAGLGNQPQHF.

This clone was seen a few times. The J gene is TRBJ2-2, the V gene TRBV4-1; no reliable D call. This CDR3 contains 16 residues. From germline, CDR1 is MGHRA and CDR2 YSYEKL. Deletions cut 4 bases from V and 5 bases from J, with 17 bases between. The CDR3 coding sequence is TGCGCCAGCAGCCTTCAAGGTTCGGCGGATACCGGGGAGCTGTTTTTT. This codes for CASSLQGSADTGELFF.

The J gene is TRBJ2-7, the V gene TRBV11-2, with 7 nucleotides matching TRBD2. The CDR3 loop spans 16 amino acids. CDR1 SGHAT and CDR2 FQNNGV come from the germline V gene. With 1 base clipped from V and 7 bases from J, the junction kept 13 bases outside the gene matches. DNA for the CDR3: TGTGCCAGCAGCTTAGTGCTTGGCGGGAGCTACGGGGAGCAGTACTTC. Its translation: CASSLVLGGSYGEQYF. Using reference TRBV11-2 and TRBJ2-7 for the parts outside the CDR3, the full variable domain is EAGVAQSPRYKIIEKRQSVAFWCNPISGHATLYWYQQILGQGPKLLIQFQNNGVVDDSQLPKDRFSAERLKGVDSTLKIQPAKLEDSAVYLCASSLVLGGSYGEQYFGPGTRLTVT.

The chain links TRBV7-9 to TRBJ1-1, with a weak D call TRBD1 (6 bases). The CDR3 sequence is 16 residues long. V was trimmed by 5 bases and J by 1 base, leaving 17 bases between them. Germline lookup yields CDR1 SEHNR and CDR2 FQNEAQ (reference sequence). The CDR3 bases are TGTGCCAGCAGCCCAGGGCAGGGGCCGGGGAACACTGAAGCTTTCTTT. It specifies CASSPGQGPGNTEAFF. The full variable domain, rest sourced from reference TRBV7-9 and TRBJ1-1, is DTGVSQNPRHKITKRGQNVTFRCDPISEHNRLYWYRQTLGQGPEFLTYFQNEAQLEKSRLLSDRFSAERPKGSFSTLEIQRTEQGDSAMYLCASSPGQGPGNTEAFFGQGTRLTVV.

The CDR3: CASSILDSGRQETQYF. The CDR3 coding sequence is TGTGCCAGTAGTATTCTCGATAGCGGGAGGCAAGAGACCCAGTACTTC. The rearrangement uses TRBV19 and TRBJ2-5, with 10 bases that match TRBD2. This CDR3 is 16 amino acids long. The J segment lost 2 bases and the V segment lost 3 bases, leaving 6 bases of the junction unmatched. Germline V gene data show CDR1 as LNHDA and CDR2 as SQIVND (reference sequence).

The V call is TRBV18, the J call TRBJ1-2; D is perhaps TRBD1 (5 bases). The germline V gene has CDR1 KGHSH and CDR2 LQKENI. The CDR3 length is 14 residues. The ends were cut back, 3 bases at V and 3 bases at J, with 11 bases in the middle. The CDR3 nucleotides read TGTGCCAGCTCACCTACGACAGAGTACTATGGCTACACCTTC. Its translation is CASSPTTEYYGYTF.

The V gene is TRBV7-9, the J gene TRBJ2-5; 11 bases are a match to TRBD1. With V trimmed by 2 bases and J by 4 bases, 3 bases remained unmatched. The CDR3 is 15 amino acids. Germline CDR1 SEHNR, CDR2 FQNEAQ (reference sequence). Here the CDR3 DNA reads TGTGCCAGCAGCTTATTGGGACAGGGGGTAGAGACCCAGTACTTC. Residues: CASSLLGQGVETQYF.

J is TRBJ1-2 and V is TRBV28, with 11 bases lining up with TRBD1. Losses at the gene ends were 6 bases for V and 2 bases for J; bases not matched to a gene: 8. From germline, CDR1 is MDHEN and CDR2 SYDVKM. The CDR3 runs to 16 residues. CDR3 bases: TGTGCCAGCAGATCTCGCGGACAGGGGGCGAACTATGGCTACACCTTC. It is translated as CASRSRGQGANYGYTF.

The chain combines TRBV19 with TRBJ2-1; 7 bases are a match to TRBD2. Germline CDR1 LNHDA, CDR2 SQIVND (reference sequence). Losses at the gene ends were 4 bases for V and 9 bases for J; bases not matched to a gene: 9. The CDR3 runs 14 residues. The CDR3 DNA reads TGTGCCAGTAGTAACCGGGGGGAGGGAACTGAGCAGTTCTTC. It encodes CASSNRGEGTEQFF.

The rearrangement uses TRBV6-5 and TRBJ1-1; TRBD1 might be the D (5 bases). Germline values: CDR1 MNHEY, CDR2 SVGAGI. With 2 bases removed from V and 3 bases from J, the gap between germline ends came to 13 bases. The CDR3 covers 15 residues. CDR3 region: CASSYQGSTYTEAFF. CDR3 in DNA: TGTGCCAGCAGTTACCAGGGTAGTACGTACACTGAAGCTTTCTTT.

This chain uses TRBV7-8 with TRBJ2-5, with 9 nucleotides matching TRBD2. The ends lost 3 bases at V and 4 bases at J; junction bases unmatched: 12. Germline lookup yields CDR1 SGHVS and CDR2 FQNEAQ. The CDR3 covers 17 residues. The CDR3 loop is CASSFWTAGGLRETQYF. As DNA, the CDR3 is TGTGCCAGCAGCTTCTGGACAGCGGGGGGCCTACGAGAGACCCAGTACTTC.

The chain carries TRBV6-4 and TRBJ2-2; TRBD2 aligns across 7 bases. CDR3 size: 14 residues. V shed 4 bases, J shed 5 bases, and the junction held 4 bases outside the gene matches. Per the germline V gene, CDR1 is MRHNA and CDR2 is SNTAGT. This CDR3 is CASSVGGGTGELFF. The CDR3 region has the DNA TGTGCCAGCAGTGTAGGCGGGGGAACCGGGGAGCTGTTTTTT.

This chain links TRBV7-9 with TRBJ1-1, with a tentative D call TRBD1 (5 bases). V was clipped by 5 bases and J by 6 bases, with 16 bases between them. CDR3 size: 14 residues. CDR1 and CDR2 from the germline V gene are SEHNR and FQNEAQ (reference sequence). This chain's CDR3 is CASSGAGRDAEAFF. The CDR3 bases are TGTGCCAGCAGCGGAGCGGGCAGGGATGCTGAAGCTTTCTTT.

The V gene is TRBV6-5, the J gene TRBJ1-2; the D gene is possibly TRBD1 (6 bases). This CDR3 comprises 16 residues. With 4 bases removed from V and 4 bases from J, the gap between germline ends came to 19 bases. CDR1 MNHEY and CDR2 SVGAGI come from the germline V gene. CDR3 sequence: CASSWRTGKSSYGYTF. The CDR3 DNA follows: TGTGCCAGCAGTTGGAGAACAGGGAAGTCCTCCTATGGCTACACCTTC.

The gene calls are TRBV10-3 and TRBJ2-1; 11 bases align to TRBD1. The CDR3 runs to 15 residues. With 8 bases clipped from V and 7 bases from J, the junction kept 10 bases outside the gene matches. Germline CDR1 reads ENHRY; CDR2 reads SYGVKD. The CDR3 is CAIASGTGGRNEQFF. CDR3 DNA sequence: TGTGCCATCGCTTCCGGGACAGGGGGTAGGAATGAGCAGTTCTTC.

The chain is built from TRBV10-2 and TRBJ1-3; possible D gene TRBD1, 6 bases. The CDR3 totals 13 residues. The V end was cut by 5 bases, the J end by 4 bases, with 9 bases between. Germline CDR1 WSHSY, CDR2 SAAADI. The CDR3 coding sequence is TGCGCCAGCAGTCGGACAGTCGGAAACACCATATATTTT. Translating it yields CASSRTVGNTIYF.

This clone has a single count. This rearrangement joins TRBV5-5 to TRBJ2-5, with no clear D. Trimming pared 4 bases from V and 0 bases from J, leaving 13 bases between. CDR1 and CDR2 from the germline V gene are SGHKS and YYEKEE (reference sequence). This CDR3 has 15 amino acids. The CDR3 nucleotides are TGTGCCAGCAGCACGTCGACTGTGTACCAAGAGACCCAGTACTTC. It is translated as CASSTSTVYQETQYF.

The chain has TRBV27 and TRBJ2-7; TRBD2 might be the D (6 bases). Trimming removed 4 bases at V and 0 bases at J, with 13 bases between. This CDR3 has 15 amino acids. CDR1 is MNHEY, CDR2 SMNVEV, per germline (reference sequence). CDR3 region: CASSWPGLPSYEQYF. As DNA, the CDR3 is TGTGCCAGCAGTTGGCCGGGACTGCCCTCCTACGAGCAGTACTTC.

The rearrangement joins TRBV7-9 to TRBJ2-3, with 9 bases matching TRBD2. This CDR3 is built from 18 residues. Losses at the gene ends were 7 bases for V and 6 bases for J; bases not matched to a gene: 20. The germline CDR1 and CDR2 sequences are SEHNR and FQNEAQ (reference sequence). The CDR3 DNA sequence: TGTGCCAGCAAATACCCCATCCGTGGCGGGAGGGCCTCCGATACGCAGTATTTT. This encodes CASKYPIRGGRASDTQYF.

The chain employs TRBV5-1 and TRBJ2-3; D may be TRBD1 (5 bases). In germline, CDR1 is SGHRS, CDR2 YFSETQ. The CDR3 spans 14 residues. V shed 4 bases and J shed 4 bases, with 13 bases lying between them. CDR3 amino acids: CASSLWGLADTQYF. For the CDR3, the DNA is TGCGCCAGCAGCCTTTGGGGCCTCGCAGATACGCAGTATTTT. The full variable domain, its missing parts supplied by reference TRBV5-1 and TRBJ2-3, is KAGVTQTPRYLIKTRGQQVTLSCSPISGHRSVSWYQQTPGQGLQFLFEYFSETQRNKGNFPGRFSGRQFSNSRSEMNVSTLELGDSALYLCASSLWGLADTQYFGPGTRLTVL.